A single T cell receptor (beta chain) is shown here with its context. What it recognizes is unknown. The junction differs from germline at one of its ends, possibly a read error. Germline V gene sequence: CDR1 MNHEY, CDR2 SVGAGI. This CDR3 region has 15 residues. This sample was taken from a study of blood T cells in healthy people across ages. Findings of the study overall: In older individuals, TCR beta diversity per million T cells was lower, falling roughly linearly with age.

Together with a sample-barcoded 5' primer, a J-beta primer mix was included in a second PCR lasting about 6 to 11 cycles. Via MiXCR, TCRdb re-called the 5' RACE reads, giving one row per CDR3 protein. The repertoire has roughly 700,000 distinct CDR3 sequences, over 45% of them found once; the top ten carry roughly a third. Input material: blood. The chain is built from TRBV6-5 and TRBJ2-3; D possibly corresponds to TRBD2 (7 bases). The source is a woman aged 55 to 70 in good health. The CDR3 loop is CASRIWGGRTDTKYF. The CDR3 DNA is TGTGCCAGCAGGATTTGGGGGGGGCGCACAGATACGAAGTATTTT.